Here is one T cell receptor beta chain with its context. Antigen: not known. The data were taken from a study of cytomegalovirus exposure and HLA in healthy donors. Findings and limits, study-wide: Links to common viral pathogens appeared, in a later analysis, for several of the most significant clusters. Later work found most CMV-associated TCR beta chains apparently HLA-restricted. When analyzed later, a missense DCLRE1C variant was found to be linked to TCR beta V- and J-gene trimming. Researchers counted some 150 TCR beta chains as cytomegalovirus-associated.

It was with 60 Vbeta and 13 Jbeta primers that the PCR ran. Only in-frame clones appear in the TCRdb table, and some are missing; sequencing was by immunoSEQ multiplex PCR. The table has roughly 130,000 clones, about four fifths seen once. CDR1 and CDR2 from the germline V gene are SGHTA and FQGNSA. The CDR3 is 14 residues long. Source material: PBMCs. The V and J genes are TRBV7-2 and TRBJ2-5; 13 nucleotides match TRBD2. The closer fit of TRBJ2-7 to the DNA end suggests the J call may be wrong. The source is a male donor in good health and CMV-seropositive. The DNA of the CDR3 is TGTGCCAGCAGTTCGACTAGCGGGAGGAGCGAGCAGTACTTC. It codes for CASSSTSGRSEQYF.